This entry describes one T cell receptor (beta chain). CDR3 length: 15 residues. Germline V gene data show CDR1 as LNHDA and CDR2 as SQIVND (reference sequence). Trimming removed 8 bases from V and 0 bases from J, with 14 bases in between. The data are from a study of glioma-infiltrating T cells after dendritic cell vaccination. Clones were sequenced by immunoSEQ multiplex PCR, and TCRdb holds only the in-frame ones, with some missing. The sample contains 85,000 to 110,000 clones, roughly 81% of which appear only once. Sequenced material: blood, taken before dendritic cell vaccination. V is TRBV19 and J is TRBJ1-5; D may be TRBD1 (5 bases). This TCR was sampled from a human donor with glioblastoma. DNA for the CDR3: TGTGCCAGTTATGGGAGGGGATATAGCAATCAGCCCCAGCATTTT. Protein sequence: CASYGRGYSNQPQHF.